Listed here are 26 T cell receptor beta chains from one sample, sequenced in a study of T cells in Graves' hyperthyroidism and ophthalmopathy. RNA transcripts were the template for amplifying TCR beta CDR3 regions. First-round RT-PCR with HTBI primers amplified the TCR CDR3 region. One entry per CDR3 protein, called by TCRdb with MiXCR from the multiplex PCR reads. This table holds approximately 480,000 distinct CDR3 sequences, around 21% found once. The specimen sequenced was blood. The source of these receptors is a man aged 18 to 29 with Graves' hyperthyroidism.

V usage is TRBV18 and J usage is TRBJ1-1; tentatively, D is TRBD1 (5 bases). Germline CDR1 and CDR2: KGHSH and LQKENI. The CDR3 is 16 residues long. V lost 0 bases to trimming and J lost 1 base, with 12 bases between them. The CDR3 is CASSPPLLGTNTEAFF. In DNA, the CDR3 is TGTGCCAGCTCACCACCCCTCTTAGGGACGAACACTGAAGCTTTCTTT.

This clonotype was found many times. V usage is TRBV7-2 and J usage is TRBJ2-7; tentative D call: TRBD2 (7 bases). V lost 5 bases and J lost 2, with 13 bases in between. CDR1 SGHTA and CDR2 FQGNSA come from the germline V gene. The CDR3 length is 14 residues. The CDR3 sequence is CASSLGGLTYEQYF. The CDR3 coding sequence is TGTGCCAGCAGCCTGGGGGGGCTTACCTACGAGCAGTACTTC.

This clonotype was seen repeatedly, ten times or more. The CDR3 loop is CASSLGRGSTF. Written as DNA, the CDR3 is TGTGCCAGCAGTTTAGGTAGAGGAAGCACCTTC. The gene calls are TRBV28 and TRBJ1-2; unclear D gene. The CDR3 totals 11 residues. With 2 bases removed from V and 13 bases from J, the gap between germline ends came to 11 bases. CDR1 is MDHEN and CDR2 is SYDVKM in the germline V gene.

The rearrangement uses TRBV9 and TRBJ2-2, with 7 positions matching TRBD2. The germline V gene encodes CDR1 SGDLS and CDR2 YYNGEE. The CDR3 has 17 residues. V trimming: 4 bases; J trimming: 5 bases; junction bases outside the gene matches: 14. For the CDR3, the DNA is TGTGCCAGCAGCCCCTTCATCACGGGGGGAGGTACCGGGGAGCTGTTTTTT. It encodes CASSPFITGGGTGELFF.

This clonotype has ten or more counts. V gene TRBV30 combines with J gene TRBJ2-7, with TRBD2 matching over 8 bases. Germline CDR1 GTSNPN, CDR2 SVGIG (reference sequence). The CDR3 covers 13 residues. Trimming at V came to 3 bases and at J to 2 bases, leaving 3 bases not matched to a gene. This CDR3 is CAWRPAGAYEQYF. For the CDR3, the DNA is TGTGCCTGGAGACCAGCGGGAGCCTACGAGCAGTACTTC.

The table lists this clonotype with many counts. The chain combines TRBV15 with TRBJ2-2; D perhaps matches TRBD2 (5 bases). Per the germline V gene, CDR1 is LNHNV and CDR2 is YYDKDF (reference sequence). The V end lost 0 bases, the J end lost 3 bases, and 8 bases lay between the germline ends. The CDR3 sequence is 15 residues long. The CDR3 nucleotides are TGTGCCACCAGCAGAGACGGGGTGTACACCGGGGAGCTGTTTTTT. Its protein product is CATSRDGVYTGELFF.

This clonotype was seen ten or more times. The chain uses TRBV13 and TRBJ2-2; D might be TRBD2 (5 bases). CDR3 length: 17 amino acids. The V and J ends lost 5 bases and 4 bases respectively, with 20 bases between them. Germline V gene data show CDR1 as PRHDT and CDR2 as FYEKMQ (reference sequence). The CDR3 loop is CASSTPGLGDGTGELFF. In DNA form, the CDR3 reads TGTGCCAGCAGCACCCCCGGCCTCGGGGATGGCACCGGGGAGCTGTTTTTT.

This clonotype was counted ten times or more. One end of the junction does not line up with germline, which may come from a read error. The chain employs TRBV6-1 and TRBJ2-7; tentatively, D is TRBD1 (6 bases). The CDR3 runs 14 residues. Germline CDR1 and CDR2: MNHNS and SASEGT. CDR3 nucleotides: TGTGCCGGCAGTGAACAAGGGGGCTCCTACGAGCAGTACTTC. Protein sequence: CAGSEQGGSYEQYF.

This clonotype was found many times. V gene TRBV27 combines with J gene TRBJ2-7; TRBD2 might be the D (6 bases). The ends were cut back, 2 bases at V and 3 bases at J, with 11 bases in the middle. Germline CDR1 is MNHEY and CDR2 is SMNVEV (reference sequence). The CDR3 loop spans 14 amino acids. The DNA for the CDR3 is TGTGCCAGCAGTTTAAAGGGACTGAACTACGAGCAGTACTTC. It translates to CASSLKGLNYEQYF.

The chain combines TRBV25-1 with TRBJ2-5, with 8 bases lining up with TRBD2. The trim removed 1 base at V and 5 bases at J, leaving 6 bases unmatched. CDR1 is MGHDK, CDR2 SYGVNS, per germline. The CDR3 consists of 15 residues. For the CDR3, the DNA is TGTGCCAGCAGTGAATGGAAAGCGGGAGATGAGACCCAGTACTTC. It is translated as CASSEWKAGDETQYF.

The genes are TRBV7-7 and TRBJ1-3, with D possibly TRBD1 on 5 matching bases. Germline loops: CDR1 SSHAT, CDR2 FNYEAQ (reference sequence). The V end was cut by 5 bases, the J end by 4 bases, with 12 bases between. CDR3 length equals 14 residues. The CDR3, as DNA: TGTGCCAGCAGCCCCGGGGCAGGGGGAAACACCATATATTTT. The encoded protein is CASSPGAGGNTIYF.

This clonotype has at least ten counts. This rearrangement joins TRBV15 to TRBJ1-3, with D maybe TRBD1 (6 bases). The CDR3 is 16 residues long. V lost 4 bases, J lost 0 bases, and 13 bases lay in between. In germline, CDR1 is LNHNV, CDR2 YYDKDF (reference sequence). The CDR3 nucleotides are TGTGCCACCAGCACCCTTGGGGGCTCCTCTGGAAACACCATATATTTT. It translates to CATSTLGGSSGNTIYF.

The table lists this clonotype with a few counts. The chain is built from TRBV30 and TRBJ2-7, with D tentatively TRBD1 (6 bases). V shed 3 bases and J shed 3 bases, with 12 bases lying between them. The CDR3 is 13 amino acids. CDR1 and CDR2 (germline): GTSNPN, SVGIG (reference sequence). In nucleotides, the CDR3 is TGTGCCTGGAGCTACAGGGTCCTCTACGAGCAGTACTTC. Amino acids: CAWSYRVLYEQYF.

This rearrangement joins TRBV4-1 to TRBJ2-7, with D possibly TRBD1 on 5 matching bases. The CDR3 consists of 14 residues. Between the trimmed V and J ends, which lost 4 bases and 0 bases, there was a span of 10 bases. Germline V CDR1 and CDR2: MGHRA, YSYEKL. Here the CDR3 reads CASSPRAPSYEQYF. The DNA of the CDR3 is TGCGCCAGCAGCCCCAGGGCCCCCTCCTACGAGCAGTACTTC.

This clonotype was observed many times. The genes are TRBV7-9 and TRBJ2-7; D perhaps matches TRBD1 (5 bases). V gave up 3 bases and J gave up 4 bases, with 13 bases separating them. CDR1 and CDR2 (germline): SEHNR, FQNEAQ (reference sequence). The CDR3 consists of 14 residues. The CDR3 nucleotides read TGTGCCAGCAGCTTGTCCCAGGGTGTATACGAGCAGTACTTC. Translated: CASSLSQGVYEQYF.

Many counts were recorded for this clonotype. The V and J genes are TRBV12-3 or TRBV12-4 and TRBJ2-7; 9 positions agree with TRBD1. Trimming removed 6 bases from V and 3 bases from J; junction bases left unmatched: 12. The CDR3 is 16 amino acids. Here the CDR3 DNA reads TGTGCCAGCAGGCCCGATGGACAGGGGCAGTTCTACGAGCAGTACTTC. Translation: CASRPDGQGQFYEQYF.

Comment on this clonotype: One base away lies a much larger clone, so this may be a sequencing read error. The rearrangement links TRBV29-1 to TRBJ2-7; D remains unclear. Germline assignment: CDR1 SQVTM and CDR2 ANQGSEA. The length of the CDR3 is 11 residues. CDR3 DNA: TGCAGCGTGGAAACCTACTACGAGCAGTGCTTC. Amino acid sequence: CSVETYYEQCF.

This clonotype was observed many times. The chain has TRBV6-5 and TRBJ1-2; 7 bases align to TRBD1. The germline V gene has CDR1 MNHEY and CDR2 SVGAGI. This CDR3 region has 15 residues. Losses at the gene ends were 4 bases for V and 5 bases for J; bases not matched to a gene: 10. Here the CDR3 DNA reads TGTGCCAGCAGTTTCTCGGACAGGCCCGGGTATGGCTACACCTTC. Translated: CASSFSDRPGYGYTF.

The chain links TRBV11-2 to TRBJ1-3, with D possibly TRBD1 on 6 matching bases. The CDR3 length is 16 residues. Between the trimmed V and J ends, which lost 6 bases and 4 bases, there was a span of 19 bases. Germline V gene sequence: CDR1 SGHAT, CDR2 FQNNGV. The CDR3 bases are TGTGCCAGCAGGAGCGCCGAGGGGACAAGAGGAAACACCATATATTTT. Its translation: CASRSAEGTRGNTIYF. The whole variable domain, filled in from reference TRBV11-2 and TRBJ1-3, reads EAGVAQSPRYKIIEKRQSVAFWCNPISGHATLYWYQQILGQGPKLLIQFQNNGVVDDSQLPKDRFSAERLKGVDSTLKIQPAKLEDSAVYLCASRSAEGTRGNTIYFGEGSWLTVV.

This clonotype was detected ten times or more. V is TRBV12-3 or TRBV12-4 and J is TRBJ1-1; D call uncertain. Trimming removed 0 bases at V and 8 bases at J, with 10 bases between. This CDR3 has 13 residues. The CDR3, as DNA: TGTGCCAGCAGTTTAGCTGGCTATATCGAAGCTTTCTTT. Translation: CASSLAGYIEAFF.

The rearrangement links TRBV12-5 to TRBJ2-3, with D possibly called TRBD1 or TRBD2 (5 bases each). CDR3 length equals 15 residues. CDR1 is LGHNT, CDR2 FRNRAP, per germline. V dropped 2 bases and J dropped 1 base, with 10 bases sitting between them. This CDR3 is CASGLQQGGTDTQYF. DNA of the CDR3: TGTGCTAGTGGTTTGCAGCAGGGAGGCACAGATACGCAGTATTTT. The full variable domain, completed using reference TRBV12-5 and TRBJ2-3, is DARVTQTPRHKVTEMGQEVTMRCQPILGHNTVFWYRQTMMQGLELLAYFRNRAPLDDSGMPKDRFSAEMPDATLATLKIQPSEPRDSAVYFCASGLQQGGTDTQYFGPGTRLTVL.

This chain links TRBV9 with TRBJ2-7; TRBD2 agrees at 9 bases. The CDR3 is made up of 15 amino acids. V lost 0 bases and J lost 3; bases outside the gene matches: 4. Germline CDR1 reads SGDLS; CDR2 reads YYNGEE. In DNA, the CDR3 is TGTGCCAGCAGCGTAGAAGCGGGGGGCTACTACGAGCAGTACTTC. Its protein product is CASSVEAGGYYEQYF. Full variable domain (outside the CDR3, taken from reference TRBV9 and TRBJ2-7): DSGVTQTPKHLITATGQRVTLRCSPRSGDLSVYWYQQSLDQGLQFLIQYYNGEERAKGNILERFSAQQFPDLHSELNLSSLELGDSALYFCASSVEAGGYYEQYFGPGTRLTVT.

The V call is TRBV12-3 or TRBV12-4, the J call TRBJ2-7; 7 bases fit TRBD1. The CDR3 covers 14 residues. V gave up 6 bases and J gave up 2 bases; unmatched junction bases: 7. CDR3 amino acids: CASSSHGTAYEQYF. The CDR3 nucleotides read TGTGCCAGCAGCTCCCACGGGACAGCCTACGAGCAGTACTTC.

This clonotype was observed at least ten times. The chain is built from TRBV2 and TRBJ2-7, with 13 bases that match TRBD2. The CDR3 loop spans 16 amino acids. Losses at the gene ends were 9 bases for V and 4 bases for J; bases not matched to a gene: 12. From germline, CDR1 is SNHLY and CDR2 FYNNEI. For the CDR3, the DNA is TGTGCCAGTCACCCCTGGACTAGCGGGGGTTTTTACGAGCAGTACTTC. This encodes CASHPWTSGGFYEQYF.

At least ten counts were recorded for this clonotype. CDR3 coding DNA: TGCAGTGCTACGGGTATCCTGGGGGGTGAAGAGACCCAGTACTTC. Encoded protein: CSATGILGGEETQYF. The V call is TRBV20-1, the J call TRBJ2-5; possibly TRBD2 for D (6 bases). Trimming cost V 4 bases and J 3 bases, with 18 bases left between them. In germline, CDR1 is DFQATT, CDR2 SNEGSKA (reference sequence). The CDR3 spans 15 residues.

This clonotype was seen ten or more times. The rearrangement joins TRBV6-8 to TRBJ2-3; TRBD2 matches 10 bases. After removal of 4 bases from V and 0 bases from J, the junction contained 19 bases not matched to a gene. The CDR3 extends over 21 amino acids. Germline CDR1 is MNHGY and CDR2 is SAAAGT. CDR3 DNA: TGTGCCAGCAGTTGCCGTAAGAGCGGGGGGGCCTCACCCTGTAGCACAGATACGCAGTATTTT. Amino acid sequence: CASSCRKSGGASPCSTDTQYF.